In this sample, the clone carrying this T cell receptor beta chain turned up a few times. Antigen unknown. A 10-nucleotide random UMI tagged transcripts in template-switch 5'RACE cDNA synthesis. TCRdb fed the 5' RACE reads into MiXCR, producing one record per CDR3 protein. Among 100,000 or so distinct CDR3 sequences listed, approximately 3.3% were seen once. The CDR3 spans 14 residues. V dropped 4 bases and J dropped 3; count of bases not matched to a gene: 2. Germline V gene sequence: CDR1 SNHLY, CDR2 FYNNEI. This entry is derived from a study of neurological immune-mediated disorders. Study results and caveats: No expanded-clone CDR3 amino acid sequence recurred across subjects, suggesting private TCR-beta repertoires. The multiple sclerosis repertoire cluster had no association with any clinical or MRI feature.

This chain links TRBV2 with TRBJ2-7; TRBD2 matches 11 bases. This clonotype originated in a woman in her late teens or twenties with multiple sclerosis. Sequencing was performed on PBMCs. CDR3 sequence reads: CASSVGLAGYEQYF. The CDR3 DNA follows: TGTGCCAGCAGTGTAGGACTAGCGGGCTACGAGCAGTACTTC.